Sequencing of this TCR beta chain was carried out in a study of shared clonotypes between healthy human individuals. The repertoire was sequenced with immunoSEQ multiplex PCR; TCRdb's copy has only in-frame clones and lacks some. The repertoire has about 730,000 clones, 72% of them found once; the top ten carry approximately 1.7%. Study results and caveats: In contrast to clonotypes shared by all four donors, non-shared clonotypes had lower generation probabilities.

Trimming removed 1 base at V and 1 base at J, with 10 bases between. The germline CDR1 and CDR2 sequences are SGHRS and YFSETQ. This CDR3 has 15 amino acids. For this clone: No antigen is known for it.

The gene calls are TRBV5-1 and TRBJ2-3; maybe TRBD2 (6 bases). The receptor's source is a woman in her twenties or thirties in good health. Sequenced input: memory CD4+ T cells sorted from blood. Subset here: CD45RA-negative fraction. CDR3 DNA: TGCGCCAGCAGCTTGAGTGCTAGCGGCACAGATACGCAGTATTTT. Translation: CASSLSASGTDTQYF.